This TCR beta chain was sequenced in a study of Graves' ophthalmopathy and Graves' hyperthyroidism. Comments on this clonotype: At one end the junction does not follow the germline gene, possibly because of a read error.

Using RNA transcripts, the TCR beta CDR3 regions were amplified. RT-PCR with HTBI primers came first, then second-round multiplex PCR. MiXCR, applied by TCRdb to the multiplex PCR reads, yields one record per CDR3 protein. The sample contains about 740,000 distinct CDR3 sequences, approximately 40% of which appear only once. The diagnostic workup employed clinical symptoms, serum thyroxine, TRAb, thyroid ultrasound and orbital computed tomography. The CDR3 has 12 amino acids. The germline CDR1 and CDR2 sequences are DFQATT and SNEGSKA (reference sequence). This chain joins TRBV20-1 and TRBJ1-5, with no clear D. The receptor's source is an adult man with Graves' ophthalmopathy. The specimen sequenced was peripheral blood. The DNA for the CDR3 is TGCAGTGCCAGAGCAAGGGATCAGCCCCAGCATTTT. This gives the protein CSARARDQPQHF.